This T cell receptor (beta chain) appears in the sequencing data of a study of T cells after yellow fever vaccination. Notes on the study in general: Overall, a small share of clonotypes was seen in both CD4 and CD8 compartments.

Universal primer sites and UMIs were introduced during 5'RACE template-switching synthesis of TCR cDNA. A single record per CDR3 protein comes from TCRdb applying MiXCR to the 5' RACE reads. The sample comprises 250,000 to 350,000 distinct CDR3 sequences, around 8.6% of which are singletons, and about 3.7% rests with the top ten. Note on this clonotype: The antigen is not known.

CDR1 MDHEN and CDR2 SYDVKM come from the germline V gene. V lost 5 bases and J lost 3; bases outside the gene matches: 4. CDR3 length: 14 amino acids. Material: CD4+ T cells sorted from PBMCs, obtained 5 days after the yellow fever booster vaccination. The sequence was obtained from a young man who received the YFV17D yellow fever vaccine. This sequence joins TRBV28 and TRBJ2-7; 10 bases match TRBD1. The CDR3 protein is CASSRTGGRYEQYV. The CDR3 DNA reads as TGTGCCAGCAGTCGGACAGGGGGTCGCTACGAGCAGTACGTC.